The rows below give T cell receptor beta chains drawn from one sample of a study of T cell responses to AZD1222 COVID-19 vaccine. This table comes from immunoSEQ multiplex PCR, and its TCRdb copy is limited to in-frame clones, with some not included. The sample includes roughly 150,000 clones, 90% of them seen just once. Sample: peripheral blood, taken 28 days after the second AZD1222 dose. These receptor sequences come from an adult who received the AZD1222 COVID-19 vaccine. The CDR3 runs from the conserved cysteine through the conserved F or W. A D gene is named only where the DNA matches it firmly. The size field is filled for only some rows; it gives once, few, many or a size class.

CDR3 length,V gene,clone size,J gene,D gene,CDR3 protein,CDR3 DNA
16,TRBV7-3,-,TRBJ1-4,-,CASSLRGRVEGEKLFF,TGTGCCAGCAGCTTGCGCGGGAGGGTGGAAGGTGAAAAACTGTTTTTT
14,TRBV7-3,-,TRBJ1-2,TRBD1,CASSSQDRVYGYTF,TGTGCCAGCAGCTCCCAGGACAGGGTATATGGCTACACCTTC
12,TRBV11-3,-,TRBJ2-1,-,CASSSRQEMQFF,TGTGCCAGCAGCTCTAGGCAGGAGATGCAGTTCTTC
14,TRBV7-8,-,TRBJ1-1,-,CASSLGGENTEAFF,TGTGCCAGCAGCTTAGGAGGGGAGAACACTGAAGCTTTCTTT
15,TRBV15,-,TRBJ1-2,-,CATSRQLSGNYGYTF,TGTGCCACCAGCAGACAACTCAGCGGGAACTATGGCTACACCTTC
16,TRBV9,-,TRBJ1-2,-,CASSVAGAWGDYGYTF,TGTGCCAGCAGCGTAGCTGGAGCCTGGGGGGACTATGGCTACACCTTC
14,TRBV19,once,TRBJ1-2,-,CASSIGGGSYGYTF,TGTGCCAGTAGTATTGGTGGGGGTTCTTATGGCTACACCTTC
14,TRBV28,-,TRBJ1-2,-,CASIEQDRNYGYTF,TGTGCCAGCATTGAACAGGACCGTAACTATGGCTACACCTTC
15,TRBV28,-,TRBJ1-4,-,CASSLIWGSREKLFF,TGTGCCAGCAGTTTAATTTGGGGTTCCCGTGAAAAACTGTTTTTT
14,TRBV5-6,once,TRBJ2-3,-,CASSFGASTDTQYF,TGTGCCAGCAGCTTTGGGGCGAGCACAGATACGCAGTATTTT
15,TRBV2,once,TRBJ2-1,TRBD2,CASRRSGGAGNEQFF,TGTGCCAGCAGAAGAAGCGGGGGGGCCGGCAATGAGCAGTTCTTC
14,TRBV19,-,TRBJ1-1,TRBD1,CASTLGQAFTEAFF,TGTGCCAGTACCTTGGGACAGGCCTTCACTGAAGCTTTCTTT
16,TRBV27,-,TRBJ1-2,-,CASSLFDSTVNYGYTF,TGTGCCAGCAGTTTATTTGACTCCACGGTAAACTATGGCTACACCTTC